These 16 T cell receptor beta chains came from one sample sequenced in a study of cytomegalovirus exposure and HLA in healthy donors. Both 60 Vbeta primers and 13 Jbeta primers went into the PCR. Repertoires were generated with immunoSEQ multiplex PCR, while TCRdb's copy carries only in-frame clones and drops some. The data show 100,000 or so clones, 70% to 90% seen once. The sample consisted of PBMCs. These receptors came from a man aged 35-49 years in good health and CMV-seronegative.

This chain connects TRBV7-2 to TRBJ2-3; 8 nucleotides agree with TRBD2. Trimming at V came to 5 bases and at J to 2 bases, leaving 3 bases not matched to a gene. The CDR3 is 14 amino acids. The V gene's germline CDR1 is SGHTA and CDR2 FQGNSA. CDR3 DNA: TGTGCCAGCAGCGCGGGGGGACCCACAGATACGCAGTATTTT. Translation: CASSAGGPTDTQYF.

The chain joins TRBV29-1 to TRBJ1-5; D unresolved. V was cut by 5 bases and J by 0 bases, with 8 bases left in between. This CDR3 has 13 amino acids. Germline V gene sequence: CDR1 SQVTM, CDR2 ANQGSEA. CDR3 nucleotides: TGCAGCGTTATGCAGTATAGCAATCAGCCCCAGCATTTT. Translated, it gives CSVMQYSNQPQHF. Supplemented by reference TRBV29-1 and TRBJ1-5, the full variable domain reads SAVISQKPSRDICQRGTSLTIQCQVDSQVTMMFWYRQQPGQSLTLIATANQGSEATYESGFVIDKFPISRPNLTFSTLTVSNMSPEDSSIYLCSVMQYSNQPQHFGDGTRLSIL.

The rearrangement links TRBV13 to TRBJ1-1; D call uncertain. Germline CDR1 and CDR2: PRHDT and FYEKMQ (reference sequence). The CDR3 is 12 amino acids. V was pared by 6 bases and J by 5 bases, with 10 bases between. Here the CDR3 DNA reads TGTGCCAGCAGAACCCCGACTACTGAAGCTTTCTTT. This gives the protein CASRTPTTEAFF.

On this clone: At one end the junction does not follow the germline gene, possibly because of a read error. J is TRBJ2-3 and V is TRBV7-7; tentatively, D is TRBD2 (7 bases). CDR3 length: 15 residues. Germline loops: CDR1 SSHAT, CDR2 FNYEAQ (reference sequence). CDR3 amino acids: CASSFTGGRADTQYF. CDR3 sequence (DNA): TGTGCTAGCAGCTTTACGGGGGGCCGGGCAGATACGCAGTATTTT.

V is TRBV5-1 and J is TRBJ2-1, with 9 bases lining up with TRBD1. The V gene end was trimmed by 4 bases and the J gene end by 1 base; junction bases not matched to a gene: 3. The CDR3 runs 15 residues. CDR1 and CDR2 from the germline V gene are SGHRS and YFSETQ. The CDR3: CASSKGQGSYNEQFF. DNA of the CDR3: TGCGCCAGCAGCAAGGGACAGGGATCCTACAATGAGCAGTTCTTC. The variable domain in full, completed from reference TRBV5-1 and TRBJ2-1, reads KAGVTQTPRYLIKTRGQQVTLSCSPISGHRSVSWYQQTPGQGLQFLFEYFSETQRNKGNFPGRFSGRQFSNSRSEMNVSTLELGDSALYLCASSKGQGSYNEQFFGPGTRLTVL.

This sequence joins TRBV2 and TRBJ2-4; 7 bases are a match to TRBD2. The germline V gene encodes CDR1 SNHLY and CDR2 FYNNEI. V was clipped by 3 bases and J by 6 bases; unmatched bases: 5. CDR3 length: 14 residues. The CDR3 DNA is TGTGCCAGCAGTGAGGGGGGGACGGGAAACATTCAGTACTTC. Protein: CASSEGGTGNIQYF.

This clone was seen a single time. This rearrangement joins TRBV5-1 to TRBJ1-2; D remains ambiguous. The germline V gene has CDR1 SGHRS and CDR2 YFSETQ. The CDR3 has 14 amino acids. The germline V and J ends were trimmed by 1 base and 2 bases, with 9 bases remaining between them. This chain's CDR3 is CASSLNSRNYGYTF. For the CDR3, the DNA is TGCGCCAGCAGCTTGAACAGCCGCAACTATGGCTACACCTTC.

The chain employs TRBV19 and TRBJ1-2; TRBD1 agrees at 11 bases. The germline gives CDR1 LNHDA, CDR2 SQIVND (reference sequence). The CDR3 covers 16 residues. Trimming at V came to 5 bases and at J to 6 bases, leaving 11 bases not matched to a gene. The DNA for the CDR3 is TGTGCCAGTAGTCCCACCTGGACAGGGGGCAGCAATGGCTACACCTTC. This gives the protein CASSPTWTGGSNGYTF. Full variable domain (remainder filled in from reference TRBV19 and TRBJ1-2): DGGITQSPKYLFRKEGQNVTLSCEQNLNHDAMYWYRQDPGQGLRLIYYSQIVNDFQKGDIAEGYSVSREKKESFPLTVTSAQKNPTAFYLCASSPTWTGGSNGYTFGSGTRLTVV.

The chain has TRBV7-3 and TRBJ2-6; no firm D call. Germline V gene data show CDR1 as SGHTA and CDR2 as FQGTGA. This CDR3 is 13 amino acids long. V gave up 7 bases and J gave up 0 bases, with 4 bases separating them. The CDR3 protein is CASTSSGANVLTF. In DNA, the CDR3 is TGTGCCAGCACCTCCTCTGGGGCCAACGTCCTGACTTTC.

This rearrangement joins TRBV29-1 to TRBJ2-1; D is possibly TRBD2 (6 bases). Germline CDR1 reads SQVTM; CDR2 reads ANQGSEA. The CDR3 has 17 residues. V was trimmed by 1 base and J by 0 bases, leaving 16 bases between them. CDR3 DNA sequence: TGCAGCGTTGAAGGACTAGGGGCCCCCAGCTCCTACAATGAGCAGTTCTTC. Residues: CSVEGLGAPSSYNEQFF.

The genes are TRBV10-3 and TRBJ1-1; possibly TRBD1 for D (6 bases). The germline gives CDR1 ENHRY, CDR2 SYGVKD. There are 17 residues in the CDR3. Trimming took 3 bases from V and 6 from J, leaving 23 bases between them. The DNA for the CDR3 is TGTGCCATCAGTGAACGGGACATTGGGTCGGGTCACTCTGAAGCTTTCTTT. The encoded protein is CAISERDIGSGHSEAFF.

This rearrangement joins TRBV6-5 to TRBJ2-5; D might be TRBD1 (6 bases). V was clipped by 0 bases and J by 5 bases, with 10 bases between them. The germline CDR1 and CDR2 sequences are MNHEY and SVGAGI. The CDR3 length is 14 residues. CDR3: CASSYSRGMETQYF. In DNA form, the CDR3 reads TGTGCCAGCAGTTACTCGAGGGGGATGGAGACCCAGTACTTC.

This clone was counted a single time. J is TRBJ2-2 and V is TRBV7-9; D may be TRBD1 (5 bases). Germline V gene data show CDR1 as SEHNR and CDR2 as FQNEAQ (reference sequence). V lost 5 bases and J 0 bases, leaving 13 bases between the germline ends. CDR3 length: 16 amino acids. The CDR3 spells CASSPNRHANTGELFF. CDR3 nucleotides: TGTGCCAGCAGCCCCAACAGGCATGCGAACACCGGGGAGCTGTTTTTT.

CDR3 nucleotide sequence: TGTGCCAGCAGCGTAGGACAGGGGATAAACACCATATATTTT. It specifies CASSVGQGINTIYF. This sequence joins TRBV9 and TRBJ1-3; 8 bases are a match to TRBD1. With V trimmed by 0 bases and J by 6 bases, 2 bases remained unmatched. CDR1 is SGDLS, CDR2 YYNGEE, per germline. This CDR3 has 14 residues.

This chain connects TRBV5-6 to TRBJ2-5; possibly TRBD1 for D (6 bases). CDR1 is SGHDT and CDR2 is YYEEEE in the germline V gene. The CDR3 extends over 18 amino acids. Trimming removed 4 bases at V and 2 bases at J, with 24 bases between. The CDR3 DNA is TGTGCCAGCAGCCCCAGGTCGCGACGGCGGACAGCTCAAGAGACCCAGTACTTC. Translating it yields CASSPRSRRRTAQETQYF.

Only a few counts were recorded for this clone. V usage is TRBV27 and J usage is TRBJ1-1, with D maybe TRBD1 (6 bases). Trimming took 5 bases from V and 0 from J, leaving 13 bases between them. The CDR3 is 15 amino acids. Germline V lookup: CDR1 MNHEY, CDR2 SMNVEV (reference sequence). The CDR3 DNA is TGTGCCAGCAGTGGGAAGGACAGATTGAACACTGAAGCTTTCTTT. Amino acid sequence: CASSGKDRLNTEAFF.